These T cell receptor beta chains were read from a single sample in a study of multiple sclerosis patients with progressive multifocal leukoencephalopathy. TCRdb's copy holds only in-frame clones and misses some; the assay was immunoSEQ multiplex PCR. The repertoire holds about 31,000 clones, 87% seen once, with about 6.1% in the top ten. Source: PBMCs, taken from a patient treated with natalizumab. The receptors here all came from a woman in her forties with progressive multifocal leukoencephalopathy. Both conserved end residues are part of each CDR3. Fields, in order: D gene, clone size, J gene, CDR3 length, V gene, CDR3 DNA, CDR3 protein. The D gene is left open where the match is weak. Clone size, where shown, is once, few, many, or a class for clones that have expanded.

D gene: -; clone size: -; J gene: TRBJ1-2; CDR3 length: 12; V gene: TRBV10-3; CDR3 DNA: TGTGCCATCAAACCCGACTCCGGGGGCTACACCTTC; CDR3 protein: CAIKPDSGGYTF
D gene: TRBD2; clone size: -; J gene: TRBJ2-3; CDR3 length: 17; V gene: TRBV30; CDR3 DNA: TGTGCCTGGAGTGTACTCCCTAGCGGGAGGCCCACAGATACGCAGTATTTT; CDR3 protein: CAWSVLPSGRPTDTQYF
D gene: TRBD1; clone size: -; J gene: TRBJ2-7; CDR3 length: 14; V gene: TRBV9; CDR3 DNA: TGTGCCAGCAGCGTAGCTCAGACAGGGAGCGAGCAGTACTTC; CDR3 protein: CASSVAQTGSEQYF
D gene: TRBD1; clone size: -; J gene: TRBJ2-4; CDR3 length: 15; V gene: TRBV6-5; CDR3 DNA: TGTGCCAGCAGTAGAACCGGGACAGGGATGAACATTCAGTACTTC; CDR3 protein: CASSRTGTGMNIQYF
D gene: TRBD1; clone size: -; J gene: TRBJ2-7; CDR3 length: 11; V gene: TRBV19; CDR3 DNA: TGTGCCAGTACCGGGACAGACGAGCAGTACTTC; CDR3 protein: CASTGTDEQYF
D gene: TRBD1; clone size: -; J gene: TRBJ2-7; CDR3 length: 14; V gene: TRBV7-2; CDR3 DNA: TGTGCCAGCAGCGTAACAGGGGCCTCCTACGAGCAGTACTTC; CDR3 protein: CASSVTGASYEQYF
D gene: -; clone size: -; J gene: TRBJ1-4; CDR3 length: 11; V gene: TRBV5-1; CDR3 DNA: TGCGCCAGCAGCGGGGGGGTCCGACTGTTTTTT; CDR3 protein: CASSGGVRLFF
D gene: -; clone size: -; J gene: TRBJ2-3; CDR3 length: 15; V gene: TRBV5-1; CDR3 DNA: TGCGCCAGCAGCTTGGGGGTCCGGTACACAGATACGCAGTATTTT; CDR3 protein: CASSLGVRYTDTQYF
D gene: -; clone size: -; J gene: TRBJ1-6; CDR3 length: 13; V gene: TRBV19; CDR3 DNA: TGTGCCAGTAGTATAGAGTGGGATTCACCCCTCCACTTT; CDR3 protein: CASSIEWDSPLHF
D gene: -; clone size: -; J gene: TRBJ2-5; CDR3 length: 14; V gene: TRBV4-1; CDR3 DNA: TGCGCCAGCAGCCAATATGCGGGGAGAGAGACCCAGTACTTC; CDR3 protein: CASSQYAGRETQYF
D gene: -; clone size: -; J gene: TRBJ1-5; CDR3 length: 17; V gene: TRBV2; CDR3 DNA: TGTGCCAGCACCAAATTGGCTGGGGCGGGGGGCAATCAGCCCCAGCATTTT; CDR3 protein: CASTKLAGAGGNQPQHF
D gene: TRBD2; clone size: -; J gene: TRBJ2-5; CDR3 length: 17; V gene: TRBV27; CDR3 DNA: TGTGCCAGCAGCCGGGGGGTAGCGGGACGGAGAGGAGAGACCCAGTACTTC; CDR3 protein: CASSRGVAGRRGETQYF
D gene: -; clone size: -; J gene: TRBJ2-3; CDR3 length: 14; V gene: TRBV29-1; CDR3 DNA: TGCAGCGTTGAGTCGGGGGTGGGCGCAGATACGCAGTATTTT; CDR3 protein: CSVESGVGADTQYF
D gene: -; clone size: -; J gene: TRBJ2-7; CDR3 length: 15; V gene: TRBV11-2; CDR3 DNA: TGTGCCAGCAGCGAGCGGGACAGGACGTCCTACGAGCAGTACTTC; CDR3 protein: CASSERDRTSYEQYF
D gene: -; clone size: -; J gene: TRBJ2-2; CDR3 length: 15; V gene: TRBV19; CDR3 DNA: TGTGCCAGTAATACGGACCAATCGAACACCGGGGAGCTGTTTTTT; CDR3 protein: CASNTDQSNTGELFF
D gene: -; clone size: -; J gene: TRBJ2-7; CDR3 length: 12; V gene: TRBV28; CDR3 DNA: TGTGCCAGCGCTACAGGGTTCGGGGAGCAGTACTTC; CDR3 protein: CASATGFGEQYF
D gene: -; clone size: -; J gene: TRBJ2-5; CDR3 length: 14; V gene: TRBV10-1; CDR3 DNA: TGCGCCAGCAGTGAGTCGGCCGTCCAAGAGACCCAGTACTTC; CDR3 protein: CASSESAVQETQYF
D gene: TRBD2; clone size: few; J gene: TRBJ2-2; CDR3 length: 15; V gene: TRBV30; CDR3 DNA: TGTGCCTGGCGGGGACTAGCGGGGGGTATCGGGGAGCTGTTTTTT; CDR3 protein: CAWRGLAGGIGELFF
D gene: TRBD1; clone size: -; J gene: TRBJ1-1; CDR3 length: 16; V gene: TRBV18; CDR3 DNA: TGTGCCAGCTCACTTTTCCGACAGGGCGGCGGGATAGAAGCTTTCTTT; CDR3 protein: CASSLFRQGGGIEAFF
D gene: -; clone size: few; J gene: TRBJ1-2; CDR3 length: 13; V gene: TRBV2; CDR3 DNA: TGTGCCAGCAGACGCCCGGGGCTCTATGGCTACACCTTC; CDR3 protein: CASRRPGLYGYTF
D gene: -; clone size: few; J gene: TRBJ1-3; CDR3 length: 14; V gene: TRBV10-3; CDR3 DNA: TGTGCCATCAGTGAAGGGAATAGAGGAAACACCATATATTTT; CDR3 protein: CAISEGNRGNTIYF
D gene: -; clone size: -; J gene: TRBJ1-3; CDR3 length: 15; V gene: TRBV7-6; CDR3 DNA: TGTGCCAGCAGCCCCCGGTCGAGCTCTGGAAACACCATATATTTT; CDR3 protein: CASSPRSSSGNTIYF
D gene: TRBD1; clone size: -; J gene: TRBJ2-5; CDR3 length: 15; V gene: TRBV7-7; CDR3 DNA: TGTGCCAGCAGCTTCCTCCCAGGGGGCCGCGAGACCCAGTACTTC; CDR3 protein: CASSFLPGGRETQYF
D gene: -; clone size: -; J gene: TRBJ2-1; CDR3 length: 14; V gene: TRBV6-6; CDR3 DNA: TGTGCCAGCAGATTAGGGGGCTCCTACAATGAGCAGTTCTTC; CDR3 protein: CASRLGGSYNEQFF
D gene: TRBD1; clone size: -; J gene: TRBJ2-3; CDR3 length: 14; V gene: TRBV19; CDR3 DNA: TGTGCCAGTAGGCAACAGGGGCGCACAGATACGCAGTATTTT; CDR3 protein: CASRQQGRTDTQYF
D gene: -; clone size: -; J gene: TRBJ2-3; CDR3 length: 14; V gene: TRBV5-1; CDR3 DNA: TGCGCCAGCAGCAGGGTAGCGAGTGCAGATACGCAGTATTTT; CDR3 protein: CASSRVASADTQYF
D gene: -; clone size: -; J gene: TRBJ1-4; CDR3 length: 13; V gene: TRBV19; CDR3 DNA: TGTGCCAGTAGTCAGGTGGGCAGCGAAAAACTGTTTTTT; CDR3 protein: CASSQVGSEKLFF
D gene: -; clone size: -; J gene: TRBJ1-1; CDR3 length: 13; V gene: TRBV11-2; CDR3 DNA: TGTGCCAGCAGCTTAAGGGGGAACACTGAAGCTTTCTTT; CDR3 protein: CASSLRGNTEAFF
D gene: TRBD1; clone size: -; J gene: TRBJ2-4; CDR3 length: 16; V gene: TRBV5-1; CDR3 DNA: TGCGCCAGCAGCTCCGGACAGGGGGCAGCCAAAAACATTCAGTACTTC; CDR3 protein: CASSSGQGAAKNIQYF
D gene: TRBD1; clone size: once; J gene: TRBJ1-5; CDR3 length: 15; V gene: TRBV6-5; CDR3 DNA: TGTGCCAGCAGTTTAGGGGGACAGCGCAATCAGCCCCAGCATTTT; CDR3 protein: CASSLGGQRNQPQHF
D gene: TRBD1; clone size: few; J gene: TRBJ1-4; CDR3 length: 16; V gene: TRBV14; CDR3 DNA: TGTGCCAGCAGCCGACTTACGGGACAGGCTAATGAAAAACTGTTTTTT; CDR3 protein: CASSRLTGQANEKLFF
D gene: -; clone size: once; J gene: TRBJ2-7; CDR3 length: 12; V gene: TRBV15; CDR3 DNA: TGTGCCACCAGCAGAGAAGTGGGCGAGCAGTACTTC; CDR3 protein: CATSREVGEQYF
D gene: TRBD2; clone size: -; J gene: TRBJ2-1; CDR3 length: 16; V gene: TRBV25-1; CDR3 DNA: TGTGCCAGCAGTGGACCCCTAGCGGGGCATTACAATGAGCAGTTCTTC; CDR3 protein: CASSGPLAGHYNEQFF
D gene: -; clone size: -; J gene: TRBJ2-5; CDR3 length: 13; V gene: TRBV29-1; CDR3 DNA: TGCAGCGTTGAGCAGGGGAACGGGGAGACCCAGTACTTC; CDR3 protein: CSVEQGNGETQYF
D gene: -; clone size: -; J gene: TRBJ2-1; CDR3 length: 15; V gene: TRBV14; CDR3 DNA: TGTGCCAGCAGCCAAATGGGGGGCGGGACCAGCGGGCAGTTCTTC; CDR3 protein: CASSQMGGGTSGQFF
D gene: TRBD1; clone size: -; J gene: TRBJ2-7; CDR3 length: 13; V gene: TRBV6-6; CDR3 DNA: TGTGCCAGCAGTACCTACGACAGGGGCCAGCAGTACTTC; CDR3 protein: CASSTYDRGQQYF
D gene: TRBD2; clone size: -; J gene: TRBJ2-2; CDR3 length: 16; V gene: TRBV18; CDR3 DNA: TGTGCCAGCTCACTCCCGGGACTAGAACTCACCGGGGAGCTGTTTTTT; CDR3 protein: CASSLPGLELTGELFF
D gene: -; clone size: once; J gene: TRBJ2-2; CDR3 length: 16; V gene: TRBV7-6; CDR3 DNA: TGTGCCAGCAGCCTTCGGCGGGGGCAATCCACCGGGGAGCTGTTTTTT; CDR3 protein: CASSLRRGQSTGELFF
D gene: TRBD1; clone size: -; J gene: TRBJ2-7; CDR3 length: 16; V gene: TRBV11-1; CDR3 DNA: TGTGCCAGCAGCCCTTCCTTCGGGACAGGGATCTACGAGCAGTACTTC; CDR3 protein: CASSPSFGTGIYEQYF
D gene: TRBD1; clone size: -; J gene: TRBJ1-4; CDR3 length: 16; V gene: TRBV7-2; CDR3 DNA: TGTGCCAGCAGCTCGCAGGGGGCGAGGGGGAATGAAAAACTGTTTTTT; CDR3 protein: CASSSQGARGNEKLFF
D gene: TRBD1; clone size: -; J gene: TRBJ1-1; CDR3 length: 12; V gene: TRBV6-4; CDR3 DNA: TGTGCCAGCAGTGACGGGACAGGGTTAGCTTTCTTT; CDR3 protein: CASSDGTGLAFF
D gene: -; clone size: -; J gene: TRBJ1-5; CDR3 length: 16; V gene: TRBV7-2; CDR3 DNA: TGTGCCAGCAGCTTAGGGAACGGGAGACAGAATCAGCCCCAGCATTTT; CDR3 protein: CASSLGNGRQNQPQHF
D gene: -; clone size: -; J gene: TRBJ1-5; CDR3 length: 14; V gene: TRBV7-9; CDR3 DNA: TGTGCCACCACGGGGGGGAGGATCGATCAGCCCCAGCATTTT; CDR3 protein: CATTGGRIDQPQHF
D gene: -; clone size: -; J gene: TRBJ2-5; CDR3 length: 14; V gene: TRBV18; CDR3 DNA: TGTGCCAGCTCACCACAGGGGTTCAGAGAGACCCAGTACTTC; CDR3 protein: CASSPQGFRETQYF
D gene: -; clone size: -; J gene: TRBJ2-6; CDR3 length: 13; V gene: TRBV25-1; CDR3 DNA: TGTGCCAGTGAGTACTCTGGGGCCAACGTCCTGACTTTC; CDR3 protein: CASEYSGANVLTF
D gene: -; clone size: few; J gene: TRBJ1-1; CDR3 length: 13; V gene: TRBV14; CDR3 DNA: TGTGCCAGCAGCCAAGGGGACCTCACTGAAGCTTTCTTT; CDR3 protein: CASSQGDLTEAFF
D gene: TRBD1; clone size: few; J gene: TRBJ1-1; CDR3 length: 13; V gene: TRBV10-3; CDR3 DNA: TGTGCCATAGGGACAGGGGGACATGGTGAAGCTTTCTTT; CDR3 protein: CAIGTGGHGEAFF
D gene: -; clone size: -; J gene: TRBJ2-1; CDR3 length: 13; V gene: TRBV7-3; CDR3 DNA: TGTGCCAGCAGCTTAGAGTTCGAACTAGAAAAGTTCTTC; CDR3 protein: CASSLEFELEKFF
D gene: -; clone size: -; J gene: TRBJ1-2; CDR3 length: 14; V gene: TRBV19; CDR3 DNA: TGTGCCAGTAGTATCAACAGGGAGGACTATGGCTACACCTTC; CDR3 protein: CASSINREDYGYTF
D gene: -; clone size: -; J gene: TRBJ2-7; CDR3 length: 18; V gene: TRBV21-1; CDR3 DNA: TGTGCCAGCAGCAAAGAGGCCCCGGGACTAGCGGTGATCTACGAGCAGTACTTC; CDR3 protein: CASSKEAPGLAVIYEQYF
D gene: -; clone size: -; J gene: TRBJ2-2; CDR3 length: 14; V gene: TRBV6-1; CDR3 DNA: TGTGCCAGCAGTCCCGTTCGGGCTAGGGGGGAGCTGTTTTTT; CDR3 protein: CASSPVRARGELFF